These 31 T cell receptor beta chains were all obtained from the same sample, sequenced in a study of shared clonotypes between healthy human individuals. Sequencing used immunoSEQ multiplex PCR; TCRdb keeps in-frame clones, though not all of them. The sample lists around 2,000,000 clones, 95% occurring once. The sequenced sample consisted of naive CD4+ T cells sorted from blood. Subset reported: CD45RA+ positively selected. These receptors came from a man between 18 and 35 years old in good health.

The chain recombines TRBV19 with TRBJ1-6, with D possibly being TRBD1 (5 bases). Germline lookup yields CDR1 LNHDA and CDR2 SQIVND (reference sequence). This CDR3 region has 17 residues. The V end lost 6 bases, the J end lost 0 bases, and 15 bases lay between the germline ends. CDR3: CASRTGEGSSYNSPLHF. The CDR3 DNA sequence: TGTGCCAGTAGAACGGGGGAAGGGAGCTCCTATAATTCACCCCTCCACTTT. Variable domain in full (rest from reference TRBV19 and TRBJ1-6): DGGITQSPKYLFRKEGQNVTLSCEQNLNHDAMYWYRQDPGQGLRLIYYSQIVNDFQKGDIAEGYSVSREKKESFPLTVTSAQKNPTAFYLCASRTGEGSSYNSPLHFGNGTRLTVT.

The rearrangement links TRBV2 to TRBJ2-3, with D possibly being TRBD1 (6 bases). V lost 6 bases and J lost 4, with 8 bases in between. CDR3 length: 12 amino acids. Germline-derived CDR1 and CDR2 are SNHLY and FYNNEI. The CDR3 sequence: CASRTGPDTQYF. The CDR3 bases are TGTGCCAGCAGGACAGGCCCAGATACGCAGTATTTT.

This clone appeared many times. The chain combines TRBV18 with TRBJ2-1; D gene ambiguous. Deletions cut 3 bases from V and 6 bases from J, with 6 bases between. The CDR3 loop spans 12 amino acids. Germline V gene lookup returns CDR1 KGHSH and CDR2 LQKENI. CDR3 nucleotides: TGTGCCAGCTCACCCGCAGGCAATGAGCAGTTCTTC. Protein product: CASSPAGNEQFF. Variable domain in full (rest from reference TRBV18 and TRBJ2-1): NAGVMQNPRHLVRRRGQEARLRCSPMKGHSHVYWYRQLPEEGLKFMVYLQKENIIDESGMPKERFSAEFPKEGPSILRIQQVVRGDSAAYFCASSPAGNEQFFGPGTRLTVL.

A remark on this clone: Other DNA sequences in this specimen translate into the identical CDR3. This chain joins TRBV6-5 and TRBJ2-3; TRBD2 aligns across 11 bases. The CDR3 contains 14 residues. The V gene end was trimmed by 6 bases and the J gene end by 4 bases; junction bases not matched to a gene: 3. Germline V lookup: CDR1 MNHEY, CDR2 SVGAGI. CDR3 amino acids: CASRLAGGPDTQYF. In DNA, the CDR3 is TGTGCCAGCAGGCTAGCGGGAGGTCCAGATACGCAGTATTTT.

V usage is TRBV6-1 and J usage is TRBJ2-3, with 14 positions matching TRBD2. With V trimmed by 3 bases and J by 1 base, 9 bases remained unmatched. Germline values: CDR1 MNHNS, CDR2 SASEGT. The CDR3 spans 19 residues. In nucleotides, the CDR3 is TGTGCCAGCAGTGAGATCCGGACTAGCGGGGGGCGGGGCACAGATACGCAGTATTTT. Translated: CASSEIRTSGGRGTDTQYF.

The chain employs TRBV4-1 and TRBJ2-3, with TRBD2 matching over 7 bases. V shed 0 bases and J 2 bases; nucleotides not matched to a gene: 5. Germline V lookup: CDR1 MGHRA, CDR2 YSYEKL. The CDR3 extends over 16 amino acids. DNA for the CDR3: TGCGCCAGCAGCCAAGATCCGGGAGGAATCACAGATACGCAGTATTTT. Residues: CASSQDPGGITDTQYF.

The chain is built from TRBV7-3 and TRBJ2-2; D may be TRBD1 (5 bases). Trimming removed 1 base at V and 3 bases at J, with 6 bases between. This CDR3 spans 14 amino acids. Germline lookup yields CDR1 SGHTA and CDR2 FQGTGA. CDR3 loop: CASSLKGHTGELFF. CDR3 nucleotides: TGTGCCAGCAGCTTAAAGGGGCACACCGGGGAGCTGTTTTTT.

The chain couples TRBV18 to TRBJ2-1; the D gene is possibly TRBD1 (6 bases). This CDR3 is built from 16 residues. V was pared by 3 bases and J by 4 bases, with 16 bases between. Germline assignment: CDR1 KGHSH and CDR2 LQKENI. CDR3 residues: CASSPPGQGLYNEQFF. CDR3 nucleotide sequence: TGTGCCAGCTCACCTCCGGGACAAGGTCTATACAATGAGCAGTTCTTC.

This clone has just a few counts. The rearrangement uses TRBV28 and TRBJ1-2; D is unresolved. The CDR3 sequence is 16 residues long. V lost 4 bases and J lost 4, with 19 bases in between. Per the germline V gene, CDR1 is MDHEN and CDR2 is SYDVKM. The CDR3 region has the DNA TGTGCCAGCAGTTGGGATCTGGTTGGTAATCGCTATGGCTACACCTTC. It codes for CASSWDLVGNRYGYTF.

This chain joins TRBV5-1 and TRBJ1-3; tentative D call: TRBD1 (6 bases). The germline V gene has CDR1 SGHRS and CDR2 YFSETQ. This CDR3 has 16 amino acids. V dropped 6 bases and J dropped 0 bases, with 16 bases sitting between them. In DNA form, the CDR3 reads TGCGCCAGCACCTCAGGGGTTCTCAGCTCTGGAAACACCATATATTTT. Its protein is CASTSGVLSSGNTIYF. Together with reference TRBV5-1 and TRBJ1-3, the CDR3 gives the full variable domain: KAGVTQTPRYLIKTRGQQVTLSCSPISGHRSVSWYQQTPGQGLQFLFEYFSETQRNKGNFPGRFSGRQFSNSRSEMNVSTLELGDSALYLCASTSGVLSSGNTIYFGEGSWLTVV.

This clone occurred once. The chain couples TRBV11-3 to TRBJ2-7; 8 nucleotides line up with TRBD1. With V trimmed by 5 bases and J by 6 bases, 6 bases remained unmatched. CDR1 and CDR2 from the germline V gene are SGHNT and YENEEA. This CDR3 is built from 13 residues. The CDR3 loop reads CASSQRTGREQYF. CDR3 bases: TGTGCCAGCAGCCAGCGGACAGGGCGCGAGCAGTACTTC. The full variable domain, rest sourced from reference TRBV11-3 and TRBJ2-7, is EAGVVQSPRYKIIEKKQPVAFWCNPISGHNTLYWYLQNLGQGPELLIRYENEEAVDDSQLPKDRFSAERLKGVDSTLKIQPAELGDSAVYLCASSQRTGREQYFGPGTRLTVT.

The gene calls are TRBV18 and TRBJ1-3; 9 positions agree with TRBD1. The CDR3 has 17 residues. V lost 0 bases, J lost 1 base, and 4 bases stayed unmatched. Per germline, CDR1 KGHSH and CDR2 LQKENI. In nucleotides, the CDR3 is TGTGCCAGCTCACCACCGTCCGGGACAGGGTCTGGAAACACCATATATTTT. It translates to CASSPPSGTGSGNTIYF. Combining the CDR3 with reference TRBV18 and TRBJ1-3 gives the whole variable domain NAGVMQNPRHLVRRRGQEARLRCSPMKGHSHVYWYRQLPEEGLKFMVYLQKENIIDESGMPKERFSAEFPKEGPSILRIQQVVRGDSAAYFCASSPPSGTGSGNTIYFGEGSWLTVV.

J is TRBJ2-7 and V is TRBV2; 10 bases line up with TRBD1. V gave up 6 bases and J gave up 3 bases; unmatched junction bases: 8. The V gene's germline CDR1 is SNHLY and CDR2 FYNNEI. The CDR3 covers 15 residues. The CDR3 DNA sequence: TGTGCCAGCAGGCCCGACAGGGGGCAAAACTACGAGCAGTACTTC. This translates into CASRPDRGQNYEQYF.

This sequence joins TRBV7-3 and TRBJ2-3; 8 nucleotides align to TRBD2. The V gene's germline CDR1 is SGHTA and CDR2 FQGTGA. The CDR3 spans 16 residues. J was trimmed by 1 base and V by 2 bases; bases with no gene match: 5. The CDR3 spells CASSLEGRGGTDTQYF. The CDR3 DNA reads TGTGCCAGCAGCTTAGAAGGGCGGGGGGGCACAGATACGCAGTATTTT.

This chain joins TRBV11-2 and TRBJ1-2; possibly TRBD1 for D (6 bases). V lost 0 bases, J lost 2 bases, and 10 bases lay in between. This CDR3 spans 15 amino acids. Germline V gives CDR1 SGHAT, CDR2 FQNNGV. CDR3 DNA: TGTGCCAGCAGCTTAGAGGAGGGGGAGAACTATGGCTACACCTTC. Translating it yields CASSLEEGENYGYTF.

CDR3 in DNA: TGTGCCATCAGTGAGCACGGGATCGTTCAGCCCCAGCATTTT. Translating gives CAISEHGIVQPQHF. The chain employs TRBV10-3 and TRBJ1-5, with D uncertain. The germline CDR1 and CDR2 sequences are ENHRY and SYGVKD. The V end lost 2 bases, the J end lost 6 bases, and 11 bases lay between the germline ends. This CDR3 contains 14 residues.

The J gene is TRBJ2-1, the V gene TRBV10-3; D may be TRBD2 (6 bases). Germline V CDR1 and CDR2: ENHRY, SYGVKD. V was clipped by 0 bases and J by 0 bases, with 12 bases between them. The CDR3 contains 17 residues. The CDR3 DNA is TGTGCCATCAGTGAGTCCCCGGGGGTCTTCTCCTACAATGAGCAGTTCTTC. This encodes CAISESPGVFSYNEQFF.

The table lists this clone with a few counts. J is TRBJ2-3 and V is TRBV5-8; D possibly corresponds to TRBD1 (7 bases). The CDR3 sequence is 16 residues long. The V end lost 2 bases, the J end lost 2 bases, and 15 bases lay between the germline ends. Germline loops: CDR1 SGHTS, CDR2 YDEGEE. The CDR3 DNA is TGTGCCAGCAGCTTCGCAGGGGGGCCATTCACAGATACGCAGTATTTT. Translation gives CASSFAGGPFTDTQYF. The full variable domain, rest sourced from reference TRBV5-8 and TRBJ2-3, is EAGVTQSPTHLIKTRGQQATLRCSPISGHTSVYWYQQALGLGLQFLLWYDEGEERNRGNFPPRFSGRQFPNYSSELNVNALELEDSALYLCASSFAGGPFTDTQYFGPGTRLTVL.

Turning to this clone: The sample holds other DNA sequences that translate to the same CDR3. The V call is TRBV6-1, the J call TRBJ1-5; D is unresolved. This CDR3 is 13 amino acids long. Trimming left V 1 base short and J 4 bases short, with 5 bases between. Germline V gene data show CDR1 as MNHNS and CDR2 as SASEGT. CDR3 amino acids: CASSEVTNQPQHF. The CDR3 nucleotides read TGTGCCAGCAGTGAAGTAACTAATCAGCCCCAGCATTTT.

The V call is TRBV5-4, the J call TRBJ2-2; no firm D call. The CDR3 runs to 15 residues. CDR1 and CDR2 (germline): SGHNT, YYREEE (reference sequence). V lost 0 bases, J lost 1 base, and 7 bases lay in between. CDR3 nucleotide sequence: TGTGCCAGCAGCTTGGGCCAGGTGAACACCGGGGAGCTGTTTTTT. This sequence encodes CASSLGQVNTGELFF.

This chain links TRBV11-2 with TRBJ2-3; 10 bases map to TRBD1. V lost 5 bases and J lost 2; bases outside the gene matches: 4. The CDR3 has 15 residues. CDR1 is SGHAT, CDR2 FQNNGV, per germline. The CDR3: CASSDRGRITDTQYF. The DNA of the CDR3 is TGTGCCAGCAGCGACAGGGGGCGAATCACAGATACGCAGTATTTT.

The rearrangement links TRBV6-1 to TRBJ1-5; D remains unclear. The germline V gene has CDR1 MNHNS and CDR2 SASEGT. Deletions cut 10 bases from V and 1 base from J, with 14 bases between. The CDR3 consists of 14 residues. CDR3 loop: CATVIDGSNQPQHF. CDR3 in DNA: TGTGCCACCGTTATTGACGGGAGCAATCAGCCCCAGCATTTT.

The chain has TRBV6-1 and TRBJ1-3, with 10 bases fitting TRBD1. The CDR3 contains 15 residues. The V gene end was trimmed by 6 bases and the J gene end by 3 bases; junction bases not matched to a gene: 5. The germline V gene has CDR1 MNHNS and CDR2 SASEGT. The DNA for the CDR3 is TGTGCCAGCAGAGACAGGGGGCAGGTTGGAAACACCATATATTTT. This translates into CASRDRGQVGNTIYF.

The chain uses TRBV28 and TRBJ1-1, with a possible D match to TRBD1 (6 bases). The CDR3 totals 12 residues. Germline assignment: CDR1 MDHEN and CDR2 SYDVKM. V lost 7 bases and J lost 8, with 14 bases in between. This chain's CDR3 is CASITQGGEAFF. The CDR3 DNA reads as TGTGCCAGCATCACACAGGGAGGCGAAGCTTTCTTT.

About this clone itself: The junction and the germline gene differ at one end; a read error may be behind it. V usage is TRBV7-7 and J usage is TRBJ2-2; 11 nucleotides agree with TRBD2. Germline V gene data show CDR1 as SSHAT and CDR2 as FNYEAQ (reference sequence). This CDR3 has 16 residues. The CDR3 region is CASSPTSGGSGGELFF. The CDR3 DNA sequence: TGTGCTAGCAGCCCCACTAGCGGGGGTTCAGGCGGGGAGCTGTTTTTT.

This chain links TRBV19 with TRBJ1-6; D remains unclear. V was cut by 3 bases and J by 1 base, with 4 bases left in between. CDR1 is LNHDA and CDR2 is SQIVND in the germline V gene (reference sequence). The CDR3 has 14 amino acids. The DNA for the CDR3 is TGTGCCAGTAGTATGGGTTCCTATAATTCACCCCTCCACTTT. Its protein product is CASSMGSYNSPLHF.

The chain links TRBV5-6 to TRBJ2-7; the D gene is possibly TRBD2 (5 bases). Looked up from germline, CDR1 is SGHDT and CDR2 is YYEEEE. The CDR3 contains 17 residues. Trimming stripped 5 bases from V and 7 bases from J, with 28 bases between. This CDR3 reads CASSSLGLAVLLGEQYF. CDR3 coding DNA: TGTGCCAGCAGTTCGCTAGGTCTAGCCGTCTTGTTGGGGGAGCAGTACTTC. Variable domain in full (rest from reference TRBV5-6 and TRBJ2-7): DAGVTQSPTHLIKTRGQQVTLRCSPKSGHDTVSWYQQALGQGPQFIFQYYEEEERQRGNFPDRFSGHQFPNYSSELNVNALLLGDSALYLCASSSLGLAVLLGEQYFGPGTRLTVT.

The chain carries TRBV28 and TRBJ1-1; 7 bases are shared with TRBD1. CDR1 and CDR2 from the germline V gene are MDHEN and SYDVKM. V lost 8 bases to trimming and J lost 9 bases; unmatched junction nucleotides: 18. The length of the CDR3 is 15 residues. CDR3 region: CASGRNLGTAHKAFF. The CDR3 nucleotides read TGTGCCAGCGGACGAAACCTCGGGACAGCTCATAAAGCTTTCTTT.

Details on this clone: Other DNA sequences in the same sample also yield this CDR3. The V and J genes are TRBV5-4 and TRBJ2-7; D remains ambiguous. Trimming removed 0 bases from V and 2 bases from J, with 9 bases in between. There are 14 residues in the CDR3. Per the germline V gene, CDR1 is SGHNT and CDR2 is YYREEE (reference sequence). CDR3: CASSLDGGPYEQYF. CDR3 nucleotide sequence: TGTGCCAGCAGCTTGGACGGCGGACCCTACGAGCAGTACTTC.

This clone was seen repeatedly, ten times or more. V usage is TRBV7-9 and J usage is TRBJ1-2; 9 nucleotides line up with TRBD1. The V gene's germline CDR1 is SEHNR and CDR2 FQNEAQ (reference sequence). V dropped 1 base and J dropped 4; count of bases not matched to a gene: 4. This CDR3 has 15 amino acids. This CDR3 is CASSLEAGQGYGYTF. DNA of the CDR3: TGTGCCAGCAGCTTAGAGGCGGGACAGGGCTATGGCTACACCTTC.

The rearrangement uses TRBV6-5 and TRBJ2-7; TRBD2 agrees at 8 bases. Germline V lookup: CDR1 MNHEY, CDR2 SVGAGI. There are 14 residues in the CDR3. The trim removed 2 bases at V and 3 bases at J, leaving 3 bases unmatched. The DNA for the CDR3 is TGTGCCAGCAGTTACACCCGGGAGGGCTACGAGCAGTACTTC. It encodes CASSYTREGYEQYF.